The present TCR beta chain was sequenced within a study of cytomegalovirus exposure and HLA in healthy donors. Clones were read by immunoSEQ multiplex PCR, and TCRdb kept only the in-frame ones, dropping some. The sample lists under 200,000 clones, around 90% seen once, with 3% in the top ten. Input material: PBMCs. This sequence originates from a woman aged 18-29 years in good health and CMV-seropositive.

CDR3 protein: CASSGPGGQETQYF. For the CDR3, the DNA is TGTGCCAGCAGCGGGCCAGGGGGCCAAGAGACCCAGTACTTC. This chain joins TRBV11-1 and TRBJ2-5; 7 bases match TRBD1. V gave up 5 bases and J gave up 1 base; unmatched junction bases: 4. The CDR3 has 14 residues. Germline loops: CDR1 SGHAT, CDR2 FQDESV (reference sequence).